This is a list of T cell receptor beta chains from one sample in a study of T cells in Graves' hyperthyroidism and ophthalmopathy. TCRdb called the multiplex PCR reads again in MiXCR, with one record for every CDR3 protein. The table includes roughly 700,000 distinct CDR3 sequences, roughly 15% detected once. What was sequenced was blood. Receptors were obtained from a young woman with Graves' hyperthyroidism. CDR3s include the opening cysteine and the closing phenylalanine or tryptophan. D genes are given only for firm matches. Clone size is shown for a subset of rows, as once, few, many or a class of expanded clone.

D: TRBD1
J: TRBJ1-5
size: .
V: TRBV19
CDR3: CASSTRDRWSNQPQHF
DNA: TGTGCCAGTAGTACCCGGGACAGGTGGAGCAATCAGCCCCAGCATTTT

D: TRBD1
J: TRBJ2-1
size: many
V: TRBV28
CDR3: CASSQTGQGRNEQFF
DNA: TGTGCCAGCAGTCAAACTGGACAGGGTAGGAATGAGCAGTTCTTC

D: .
J: TRBJ2-2
size: few
V: TRBV9
CDR3: CASSEGVGELFF
DNA: TGTGCCAGCAGCGAAGGGGTCGGGGAGCTGTTTTTT

D: TRBD1
J: TRBJ1-1
size: many
V: TRBV27
CDR3: CASSLTQGGTEAFF
DNA: TGTGCCAGCAGTTTAACACAGGGGGGCACTGAAGCTTTCTTT

D: .
J: TRBJ2-1
size: many
V: TRBV6-2/TRBV6-3
CDR3: CASSYSTVSSYNEQFF
DNA: TGTGCCAGCAGTTACTCGACTGTAAGCTCCTACAATGAGCAGTTCTTC

D: .
J: TRBJ2-7
size: many
V: TRBV20-1
CDR3: CSAITQEPYEQYF
DNA: TGCAGTGCTATTACTCAAGAACCCTACGAGCAGTACTTC

D: .
J: TRBJ1-2
size: few
V: TRBV5-1
CDR3: CASSREDNYGYTF
DNA: TGCGCCAGCAGCCGCGAGGATAACTATGGCTACACCTTC

D: .
J: TRBJ2-7
size: many
V: TRBV18
CDR3: CASSPGWPAYEQYF
DNA: TGTGCCAGCTCACCAGGGTGGCCCGCCTACGAGCAGTACTTC

D: .
J: TRBJ2-7
size: many
V: TRBV11-2
CDR3: CASSLDLWEPHYEQYF
DNA: TGTGCCAGCAGCTTAGATCTGTGGGAGCCCCATTACGAGCAGTACTTC

D: .
J: TRBJ1-2
size: few
V: TRBV27
CDR3: CASSLSPGSHGYTF
DNA: TGTGCCAGCAGTTTATCGCCAGGGTCTCATGGCTACACCTTC

D: .
J: TRBJ2-3
size: many
V: TRBV5-4
CDR3: CASSSPDTDTQYF
DNA: TGTGCCAGCAGCTCACCCGACACAGATACGCAGTATTTT

D: .
J: TRBJ2-4
size: many
V: TRBV18
CDR3: CASSSLRVKDIQYF
DNA: TGTGCCAGCTCATCCCTCCGGGTTAAGGACATTCAGTACTTC

D: TRBD2
J: TRBJ2-3
size: many
V: TRBV10-1
CDR3: CASSGGGWADTQYF
DNA: TGCGCCAGCAGTGGGGGGGGTTGGGCAGATACGCAGTATTTT

D: .
J: TRBJ2-7
size: many
V: TRBV18
CDR3: CASSLDRTRSYEQYF
DNA: TGTGCCAGCTCTCTTGACAGGACGCGCTCCTACGAGCAGTACTTC

D: .
J: TRBJ1-5
size: few
V: TRBV6-5
CDR3: CASSYDGADQPQHF
DNA: TGTGCCAGCAGTTACGACGGGGCTGATCAGCCCCAGCATTTT

D: TRBD2
J: TRBJ2-1
size: many
V: TRBV24-1
CDR3: CATSDSRTRAYNEQFF
DNA: TGTGCCACCAGTGATTCCAGGACTAGGGCCTACAATGAGCAGTTCTTC

D: .
J: TRBJ2-1
size: many
V: TRBV20-1
CDR3: CSAREDSYNEQFF
DNA: TGCAGTGCTAGGGAAGACTCCTACAATGAGCAGTTCTTC

D: .
J: TRBJ1-2
size: many
V: TRBV7-2
CDR3: CASSLAGMFGYGYTF
DNA: TGTGCCAGCAGCTTAGCAGGGATGTTTGGTTATGGCTACACCTTC

D: TRBD1
J: TRBJ2-3
size: many
V: TRBV2
CDR3: CASRATGGWSTDTQYF
DNA: TGTGCCAGCAGGGCGACAGGGGGTTGGAGCACAGATACGCAGTATTTT

D: TRBD2
J: TRBJ2-1
size: many
V: TRBV7-2
CDR3: CASSQGLAGLNEQFF
DNA: TGTGCCAGCAGCCAGGGACTAGCGGGCCTCAATGAGCAGTTCTTC

D: .
J: TRBJ2-3
size: few
V: TRBV25-1
CDR3: CASSESGGTDTQYF
DNA: TGTGCCAGCAGTGAATCGGGGGGCACAGATACGCAGTATTTT

D: .
J: TRBJ1-1
size: many
V: TRBV28
CDR3: CASNHGGGTNTEAFF
DNA: TGTGCCAGCAACCACGGGGGGGGAACGAACACTGAAGCTTTCTTT

D: TRBD1
J: TRBJ2-5
size: few
V: TRBV27
CDR3: CASSPGPGGETQYF
DNA: TGTGCCAGCTCCCCGGGGCCAGGGGGAGAGACCCAGTACTTC

D: TRBD1
J: TRBJ2-1
size: many
V: TRBV5-1
CDR3: CASSPVPGQGNEQFF
DNA: TGCGCCAGCAGCCCCGTCCCGGGACAGGGGAATGAGCAGTTCTTC

D: .
J: TRBJ1-4
size: .
V: TRBV9
CDR3: CASSGGQKGEKLFF
DNA: TGTGCCAGCAGCGGAGGACAAAAAGGGGAAAAACTGTTTTTT

D: TRBD2
J: TRBJ2-3
size: .
V: TRBV30
CDR3: CAWDVARTSGGADTQYF
DNA: TGTGCCTGGGACGTCGCCAGGACTAGCGGGGGGGCAGATACGCAGTATTTT

D: .
J: TRBJ2-7
size: many
V: TRBV18
CDR3: CASSPGTQTYEQYF
DNA: TGTGCCAGCTCACCCGGGACACAAACCTACGAGCAGTACTTC

D: TRBD2
J: TRBJ2-3
size: many
V: TRBV11-2
CDR3: CASSLLAREDTQYF
DNA: TGTGCCAGCAGCTTGCTCGCGCGGGAGGATACGCAGTATTTT

D: TRBD1
J: TRBJ1-2
size: .
V: TRBV30
CDR3: CAGTGTGGGYTF
DNA: TGTGCCGGCACCGGGACAGGCGGTGGCTACACCTTC

D: TRBD1
J: TRBJ2-2
size: .
V: TRBV19
CDR3: CASSLTRTGSSGELFF
DNA: TGTGCCAGTAGTTTGACCCGGACAGGGTCTTCCGGGGAGCTGTTTTTT

D: .
J: TRBJ1-2
size: many
V: TRBV19
CDR3: CASSIAGYYGYTF
DNA: TGTGCCAGTAGTATAGCAGGCTACTATGGCTACACCTTC

D: .
J: TRBJ1-5
size: .
V: TRBV29-1
CDR3: CSFTEPNNQPQHF
DNA: TGCAGCTTTACAGAGCCAAATAATCAGCCCCAGCATTTT

D: .
J: TRBJ2-1
size: many
V: TRBV7-9
CDR3: CASSGAGGYEQFF
DNA: TGTGCCAGCAGCGGCGCGGGCGGGTATGAGCAGTTCTTC

D: .
J: TRBJ2-1
size: .
V: TRBV25-1
CDR3: CASSEIGSYNEQFF
DNA: TGTGCCAGCAGTGAAATAGGGAGCTACAATGAGCAGTTCTTC

D: TRBD1
J: TRBJ2-3
size: few
V: TRBV25-1
CDR3: CASISGTGDTQYF
DNA: TGTGCCAGCATTTCCGGGACAGGAGATACGCAGTATTTT

D: .
J: TRBJ2-7
size: .
V: TRBV20-1
CDR3: CRRGGEGVDHEQYF
DNA: TGCAGGAGGGGGGGGGAGGGAGTCGACCACGAGCAGTACTTC

D: TRBD1
J: TRBJ1-2
size: .
V: TRBV10-1
CDR3: CADGQGSGYTF
DNA: TGCGCAGATGGACAGGGAAGCGGCTACACCTTC

D: .
J: TRBJ2-2
size: once
V: TRBV4-1
CDR3: CASSPTRLWPGELFF
DNA: TGCGCCAGCAGCCCTACCCGCTTGTGGCCCGGGGAGCTGTTTTTT

D: TRBD2
J: TRBJ2-1
size: many
V: TRBV3-1
CDR3: CASSPLAGVQFF
DNA: TGTGCCAGCAGCCCCTTAGCGGGAGTGCAGTTCTTC

D: .
J: TRBJ2-1
size: many
V: TRBV5-6
CDR3: CASSLRFGAGPYNEQFF
DNA: TGTGCCAGCAGCTTGAGGTTCGGAGCGGGTCCATACAATGAGCAGTTCTTC

D: .
J: TRBJ2-2
size: .
V: TRBV12-5
CDR3: CASASSTGELFF
DNA: TGTGCTAGTGCTTCCTCCACCGGGGAGCTGTTTTTT

D: TRBD2
J: TRBJ2-4
size: many
V: TRBV28
CDR3: CASSLGPRGGKNIQYF
DNA: TGTGCCAGCAGTTTGGGCCCCCGCGGGGGGAAAAACATTCAGTACTTC

D: TRBD2
J: TRBJ2-1
size: many
V: TRBV12-3/TRBV12-4
CDR3: CASTISGSSKNEQFF
DNA: TGTGCCAGCACTATTAGCGGGAGTTCTAAAAATGAGCAGTTCTTC

D: TRBD1
J: TRBJ2-2
size: .
V: TRBV9
CDR3: CASSVVGQGHTGELFF
DNA: TGTGCCAGCAGCGTAGTGGGACAGGGTCACACCGGGGAGCTGTTTTTT

D: .
J: TRBJ1-1
size: few
V: TRBV15
CDR3: CATSRWEGIEAFF
DNA: TGTGCCACCAGCAGATGGGAGGGAATTGAAGCTTTCTTT